Each of the 2 T cell receptor beta chains below was sequenced from the same sample in a study of Graves' ophthalmopathy and Graves' hyperthyroidism. Amplification targeted the TCR beta CDR3 regions, with RNA transcripts as the source material. The library came from an HTBI-primed first-round RT-PCR and a second-round multiplex PCR. One entry per CDR3 protein, called by TCRdb with MiXCR from the multiplex PCR reads. Here the sample spans tens of thousands of distinct CDR3 sequences, around 50% being singletons. Material for sequencing was peripheral blood. The receptors derive from an adult woman with Graves' ophthalmopathy.

This clonotype is medium-sized (0.01 to 0.1%). The genes are TRBV7-3 and TRBJ2-1; 7 nucleotides match TRBD2. The CDR3 is 15 residues long. V lost 5 bases to trimming and J lost 5 bases; unmatched junction nucleotides: 9. Germline lookup yields CDR1 SGHTA and CDR2 FQGTGA. CDR3 sequence reads: CASSQSLAVHNEQFF. The DNA of the CDR3 is TGTGCCAGCAGCCAATCGCTAGCGGTCCACAATGAGCAGTTCTTC.

This clonotype was recorded at least ten times. The chain links TRBV4-2 to TRBJ2-2, with 11 positions matching TRBD2. V lost 5 bases and J lost 3; bases outside the gene matches: 5. CDR1 and CDR2 (germline): LGHNA, YNFKEQ. The CDR3 is 16 residues long. The CDR3 reads CASSDLAGGHTGELFF. Written as DNA, the CDR3 is TGTGCCAGCAGCGATCTAGCGGGAGGACACACCGGGGAGCTGTTTTTT.